The 6 T cell receptor beta chains below all came from one sample that was sequenced in a study of regulatory T cells in long-lasting Graves disease. Combining iRepertoire HTBI primers with Arm-PCR of CDR3 regions, the authors built TCR beta libraries. TCRdb re-called the multiplex PCR reads through MiXCR, storing one row per CDR3 protein. This sample carries roughly 430,000 distinct CDR3 sequences, about a sixth of them seen once, and the ten largest clones take about 11%. Time point reported: newly diagnosed GD, antithyroid drugs for less than 3 months. After RNA was extracted from PBMCs, the TCR library was made from it. These data also featured in a second study, about T cells in Graves' hyperthyroidism and ophthalmopathy.

Sample: peripheral blood mononuclear cells (PBMCs), taken at new diagnosis, from a patient treated with antithyroid drugs. The receptors here all came from a woman in her thirties with Graves disease.

This clonotype came up many times. The chain links TRBV2 to TRBJ1-1; D gene ambiguous. Germline assignment: CDR1 SNHLY and CDR2 FYNNEI. Trimming took off 1 base at V and 11 bases at J, with 17 bases between the two ends. CDR3 size: 14 residues. The CDR3 region is CASSEEAGPLLAFF. The CDR3 coding sequence is TGTGCCAGCAGTGAAGAGGCTGGGCCCCTTTTGGCTTTCTTT.

This clonotype was counted only a few times. J is TRBJ2-7 and V is TRBV27; D unresolved. V dropped 10 bases and J dropped 5 bases, with 12 bases sitting between them. The CDR3 is 11 amino acids. Per the germline V gene, CDR1 is MNHEY and CDR2 is SMNVEV (reference sequence). The CDR3 DNA reads TGTGCCACCCCGGGCCTAGACGAGCAGTACTTC. Encoded protein: CATPGLDEQYF.

This clonotype came up many times. This chain's CDR3 is CASSADLAGTGELFF. CDR3 in DNA: TGCGCCAGCAGCGCAGATCTAGCGGGAACCGGGGAGCTGTTTTTT. The chain links TRBV5-1 to TRBJ2-2; 9 bases align to TRBD2. Germline lookup yields CDR1 SGHRS and CDR2 YFSETQ. The CDR3 is 15 residues long. Germline trimming cut 4 bases from V and 5 bases from J; bases unmatched to any gene: 6. The whole variable domain, remainder taken from reference TRBV5-1 and TRBJ2-2, is KAGVTQTPRYLIKTRGQQVTLSCSPISGHRSVSWYQQTPGQGLQFLFEYFSETQRNKGNFPGRFSGRQFSNSRSEMNVSTLELGDSALYLCASSADLAGTGELFFGEGSRLTVL.

The chain carries TRBV20-1 and TRBJ2-1, with 13 bases identical to TRBD2. Germline V CDR1 and CDR2: DFQATT, SNEGSKA (reference sequence). The CDR3 is 21 residues long. After removal of 0 bases from V and 0 bases from J, the junction contained 14 bases not matched to a gene. The CDR3 DNA reads as TGCAGTGCTAGAGATAGGGGGGGGACTAGCGGGGTCCTGAGCTCCTACAATGAGCAGTTCTTC. This translates into CSARDRGGTSGVLSSYNEQFF.

This clonotype turned up a few times. The V gene is TRBV30, the J gene TRBJ1-2; D gene unclear. The CDR3 has 13 amino acids. V was shortened by 0 bases and J by 8 bases, with 13 bases between the two germline ends. Germline V gives CDR1 GTSNPN, CDR2 SVGIG (reference sequence). This chain's CDR3 is CAWSVAGGRGYTF. The CDR3 bases are TGTGCCTGGAGTGTAGCCGGAGGGAGAGGCTACACCTTC.

This clonotype was seen more than once but under ten times. This chain uses TRBV12-5 with TRBJ2-1; D tentatively reads TRBD1 or TRBD2 (5 bases each). Trimming removed 3 bases at V and 9 bases at J, with 12 bases between. Germline lookup yields CDR1 LGHNT and CDR2 FRNRAP. The CDR3 sequence is 13 residues long. The CDR3 loop is CASGFGGDREQFF. CDR3 nucleotides: TGTGCTAGTGGTTTTGGTGGGGACCGTGAGCAGTTCTTC.